These 24 T cell receptor beta chains were sequenced from one sample in a study of shared clonotypes between healthy human individuals (TCRdb year 2020). The library was prepared using the immunoSEQ multiplex PCR assay. As stored in TCRdb, this immuneACCESS dataset retains in-frame rearrangements with V and J assigned. A fraction of the clones does not appear; measured against another copy, unresolved V genes explain less than half of the discrepancy, and the remainder lacks a known reason. The table for this sample lists some 2,000,000 clones; roughly 94% of them were counted only once. 0.13% of the sample belongs to the ten largest clones. What was sequenced was naive CD4+ T cells sorted from blood. Taken with the paper, the label for cell subset or site translates to: CD45RA+ positively selected. Receptors originate from a young man in good health.

The chain recombines TRBV6-1 with TRBJ2-2; 8 positions match TRBD1. V gave up 6 bases and J gave up 7 bases; unmatched junction bases: 4. The germline CDR1 and CDR2 sequences are MNHNS and SASEGT. The CDR3 has 13 residues. The CDR3 DNA reads TGTGCCAGCAGACCGACAGGGGACGGGGAGCTGTTTTTT. Its protein product is CASRPTGDGELFF.

This clone is a singleton in its sample. The CDR3 DNA sequence: TGTGCCATCGGGCGGGGGGACAACACTATCTCTGGAAACACCATATATTTT. The encoded protein is CAIGRGDNTISGNTIYF. V gene TRBV10-3 combines with J gene TRBJ1-3; perhaps TRBD1 as D (6 bases). V shed 8 bases and J shed 0 bases, with 20 bases lying between them. Looked up from germline, CDR1 is ENHRY and CDR2 is SYGVKD. The CDR3 runs to 17 residues.

V gene TRBV6-6 combines with J gene TRBJ2-1; no reliable D call. The CDR3 spans 14 residues. The germline V gene has CDR1 MNHNY and CDR2 SVGAGI (reference sequence). The germline V and J ends were trimmed by 2 bases and 7 bases, with 12 bases remaining between them. The CDR3 DNA reads as TGTGCCAGCAGTTACGACGGCCGAAAGAATGAGCAGTTCTTC. Residues: CASSYDGRKNEQFF.

CDR3 region: CASSQSRGTGLNEQFF. The CDR3 DNA sequence: TGCGCCAGCAGCCAATCTAGGGGGACAGGGTTAAATGAGCAGTTCTTC. The rearrangement links TRBV4-3 to TRBJ2-1, with TRBD1 matching 9 bases. The CDR3 sequence is 16 residues long. CDR1 and CDR2 (germline): LGHNA, YSLEER. With V trimmed by 2 bases and J by 7 bases, 9 bases remained unmatched.

The chain employs TRBV29-1 and TRBJ1-2; TRBD1 agrees at 8 bases. This CDR3 is built from 13 residues. Germline loops: CDR1 SQVTM, CDR2 ANQGSEA. V was pared by 5 bases and J by 4 bases, with 6 bases of the junction left unmatched. The CDR3 spells CSVSGGGGYGYTF. Here the CDR3 DNA reads TGCAGCGTTTCAGGGGGCGGAGGCTATGGCTACACCTTC. The whole variable domain, remainder taken from reference TRBV29-1 and TRBJ1-2, is SAVISQKPSRDICQRGTSLTIQCQVDSQVTMMFWYRQQPGQSLTLIATANQGSEATYESGFVIDKFPISRPNLTFSTLTVSNMSPEDSSIYLCSVSGGGGYGYTFGSGTRLTVV.

The genes are TRBV27 and TRBJ2-1; D ambiguous. Germline V gene data show CDR1 as MNHEY and CDR2 as SMNVEV (reference sequence). This CDR3 is built from 14 residues. The V end lost 1 base, the J end lost 12 bases, and 16 bases lay between the germline ends. The CDR3 loop reads CASSLLGKNLGQFF. CDR3 coding DNA: TGTGCCAGCAGTTTATTGGGAAAGAACCTAGGGCAGTTCTTC.

The rearrangement links TRBV7-9 to TRBJ2-3; TRBD1 matches at 7 bases. This CDR3 spans 15 amino acids. Germline V lookup: CDR1 SEHNR, CDR2 FQNEAQ (reference sequence). Trimming at V came to 1 base and at J to 0 bases, leaving 1 base not matched to a gene. CDR3: CASSLEGASTDTQYF. In DNA, the CDR3 is TGTGCCAGCAGCTTAGAGGGGGCCAGCACAGATACGCAGTATTTT.

The chain uses TRBV5-5 and TRBJ1-3; TRBD1 is a possible D gene (5 bases). The CDR3 runs 14 residues. V shed 0 bases and J shed 8 bases, with 12 bases lying between them. CDR1 SGHKS and CDR2 YYEKEE come from the germline V gene (reference sequence). DNA of the CDR3: TGTGCCAGCAGCTTGGGCGGGGAAGGGGACACCATATATTTT. The encoded protein is CASSLGGEGDTIYF.

This clone came up once. The CDR3 sequence is CASSGLAGVSGELFF. CDR3 sequence (DNA): TGTGCCAGCAGTGGACTAGCGGGAGTATCCGGGGAGCTGTTTTTT. The chain links TRBV27 to TRBJ2-2; TRBD2 aligns across 13 bases. Trimming cost V 5 bases and J 6 bases; bases outside gene matches: 3. This CDR3 spans 15 amino acids. Per germline, CDR1 MNHEY and CDR2 SMNVEV (reference sequence).

This rearrangement joins TRBV5-1 to TRBJ1-4, with a weak D call TRBD1 (5 bases). This CDR3 is built from 15 residues. The V gene's germline CDR1 is SGHRS and CDR2 YFSETQ. The germline V and J ends were trimmed by 0 bases and 8 bases, with 14 bases remaining between them. The CDR3 DNA reads as TGCGCCAGCAGCTTGGCCCGGACCTGGGGGGAAAAACTGTTTTTT. This translates into CASSLARTWGEKLFF.

The chain carries TRBV4-1 and TRBJ2-1, with 8 bases identical to TRBD2. The CDR3 covers 21 residues. Trimming removed 4 bases from V and 1 base from J; junction bases left unmatched: 21. CDR1 and CDR2 from the germline V gene are MGHRA and YSYEKL. The CDR3 loop is CASSLLPTSATPRGSYNEQFF. The DNA of the CDR3 is TGCGCCAGCAGCCTTCTCCCGACTAGCGCCACGCCCCGTGGGTCCTACAATGAGCAGTTCTTC.

The CDR3 here is CASSLVVGFAGELFF. The CDR3 DNA reads TGTGCCAGCAGCTTAGTGGTCGGTTTCGCCGGGGAGCTGTTTTTT. The chain employs TRBV11-2 and TRBJ2-2; no clear D gene. V lost 1 base to trimming and J lost 6 bases, with 12 bases between them. Germline-derived CDR1 and CDR2 are SGHAT and FQNNGV. The CDR3 covers 15 residues.

This chain links TRBV25-1 with TRBJ2-3; 9 bases agree with TRBD1. Looked up from germline, CDR1 is MGHDK and CDR2 is SYGVNS. After removal of 11 bases from V and 2 bases from J, the junction contained 5 bases not matched to a gene. This CDR3 is built from 13 residues. The CDR3 DNA sequence: TGTGCCGGACGGGACAGGGCCACAGATACGCAGTATTTT. This codes for CAGRDRATDTQYF.

The gene calls are TRBV30 and TRBJ2-1; D is unresolved. The CDR3 runs to 12 residues. Trimming took off 1 base at V and 9 bases at J, with 10 bases between the two ends. Germline V gene lookup returns CDR1 GTSNPN and CDR2 SVGIG (reference sequence). The DNA for the CDR3 is TGTGCCTGGAGTGATGAGCCCACTGAGCAGTTCTTC. Translation: CAWSDEPTEQFF.

This clone showed up just a few times. In the same sample, other DNA sequences code for this CDR3. The chain is built from TRBV29-1 and TRBJ1-5; D gene ambiguous. V dropped 4 bases and J dropped 0 bases, with 4 bases sitting between them. The CDR3 is 12 residues long. Germline-derived CDR1 and CDR2 are SQVTM and ANQGSEA. The CDR3 nucleotides read TGCAGCGTTGCTTATAGCAATCAGCCCCAGCATTTT. This codes for CSVAYSNQPQHF. Full variable domain (outside the CDR3, taken from reference TRBV29-1 and TRBJ1-5): SAVISQKPSRDICQRGTSLTIQCQVDSQVTMMFWYRQQPGQSLTLIATANQGSEATYESGFVIDKFPISRPNLTFSTLTVSNMSPEDSSIYLCSVAYSNQPQHFGDGTRLSIL.

The chain carries TRBV6-5 and TRBJ2-1; 9 nucleotides agree with TRBD1. The germline gives CDR1 MNHEY, CDR2 SVGAGI. This CDR3 has 14 amino acids. V was clipped by 6 bases and J by 5 bases; unmatched bases: 5. Here the CDR3 reads CASSRDRVDNEQFF. As DNA, the CDR3 is TGTGCCAGCAGCCGGGACAGGGTGGACAATGAGCAGTTCTTC.

The chain combines TRBV19 with TRBJ1-1; unclear D gene. The V gene lost 1 base and the J gene lost 4 bases, with 7 bases spanning the gap. The germline V gene has CDR1 LNHDA and CDR2 SQIVND (reference sequence). The CDR3 is made up of 13 amino acids. CDR3 coding DNA: TGTGCCAGTAGTATAGCGAAGGGCACTGAAGCTTTCTTT. Protein: CASSIAKGTEAFF.

This clone turned up a few times. The sample carries other DNA sequences with the same CDR3. The chain uses TRBV9 and TRBJ2-1; maybe TRBD1 (6 bases). The CDR3 has 14 amino acids. Germline V lookup: CDR1 SGDLS, CDR2 YYNGEE. V was shortened by 5 bases and J by 0 bases, with 9 bases between the two germline ends. CDR3 in DNA: TGTGCCAGCAGTAGGGGGAGCTCCTACAATGAGCAGTTCTTC. Encoded protein: CASSRGSSYNEQFF.

This chain uses TRBV6-1 with TRBJ2-5, with a possible D match to TRBD2 (6 bases). From germline, CDR1 is MNHNS and CDR2 SASEGT. The CDR3 is made up of 16 amino acids. V dropped 2 bases and J dropped 1 base, with 14 bases sitting between them. For the CDR3, the DNA is TGTGCCAGCAGTGAATTCCACGGGGGTTCCCAAGAGACCCAGTACTTC. This translates into CASSEFHGGSQETQYF.

The chain joins TRBV18 to TRBJ2-3; no definite D call. Per germline, CDR1 KGHSH and CDR2 LQKENI. The CDR3 has 11 amino acids. Trimming pared 8 bases from V and 5 bases from J, leaving 8 bases between. Written as DNA, the CDR3 is TGTGCCAGCCTAGACCAAGATACGCAGTATTTT. This codes for CASLDQDTQYF. Supplemented by reference TRBV18 and TRBJ2-3, the full variable domain reads NAGVMQNPRHLVRRRGQEARLRCSPMKGHSHVYWYRQLPEEGLKFMVYLQKENIIDESGMPKERFSAEFPKEGPSILRIQQVVRGDSAAYFCASLDQDTQYFGPGTRLTVL.

The J gene is TRBJ2-7, the V gene TRBV9, with TRBD2 matching over 11 bases. J was trimmed by 5 bases and V by 4 bases; bases with no gene match: 8. The germline CDR1 and CDR2 sequences are SGDLS and YYNGEE. This CDR3 comprises 15 residues. This chain's CDR3 is CASSPVAGGIHEQYF. The DNA for the CDR3 is TGTGCCAGCAGCCCCGTAGCGGGAGGGATCCACGAGCAGTACTTC.

V and J are TRBV5-8 and TRBJ2-7, with D unclear. The germline V and J ends were trimmed by 0 bases and 1 base, with 8 bases remaining between them. Germline-derived CDR1 and CDR2 are SGHTS and YDEGEE. The CDR3 sequence is 14 residues long. The CDR3: CASSLGLLSYEQYF. In nucleotides, the CDR3 is TGTGCCAGCAGCTTGGGGCTACTTTCCTACGAGCAGTACTTC.

V usage is TRBV13 and J usage is TRBJ2-4; 11 nucleotides align to TRBD1. Looked up from germline, CDR1 is PRHDT and CDR2 is FYEKMQ (reference sequence). The CDR3 loop spans 14 amino acids. V shed 5 bases, J shed 8 bases, and the junction held 5 bases outside the gene matches. The CDR3 DNA reads as TGTGCCAGCAGCCATCGGACAGGGGGCGACATTCAGTACTTC. As protein: CASSHRTGGDIQYF.

This chain uses TRBV2 with TRBJ2-2; 8 bases are a match to TRBD2. J was trimmed by 1 base and V by 0 bases; bases with no gene match: 1. CDR1 and CDR2 from the germline V gene are SNHLY and FYNNEI. This CDR3 spans 16 amino acids. In DNA form, the CDR3 reads TGTGCCAGCAGTGAAGCTACTAGCGGGAACACCGGGGAGCTGTTTTTT. It codes for CASSEATSGNTGELFF.